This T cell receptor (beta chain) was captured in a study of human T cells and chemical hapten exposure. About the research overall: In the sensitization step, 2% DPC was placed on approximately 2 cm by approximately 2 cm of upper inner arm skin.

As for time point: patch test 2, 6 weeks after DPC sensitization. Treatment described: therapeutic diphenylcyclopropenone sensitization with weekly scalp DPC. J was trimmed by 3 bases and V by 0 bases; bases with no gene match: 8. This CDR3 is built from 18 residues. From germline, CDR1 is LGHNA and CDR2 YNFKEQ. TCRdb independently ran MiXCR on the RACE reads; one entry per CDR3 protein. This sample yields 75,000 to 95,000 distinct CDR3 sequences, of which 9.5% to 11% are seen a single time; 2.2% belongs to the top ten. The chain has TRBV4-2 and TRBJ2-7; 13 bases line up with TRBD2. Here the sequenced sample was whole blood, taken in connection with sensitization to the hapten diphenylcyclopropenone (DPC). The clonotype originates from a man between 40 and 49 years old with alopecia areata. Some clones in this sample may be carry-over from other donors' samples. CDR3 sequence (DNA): TGTGCCAGCAGCCAAGATCTGGGGGGACTAGCGGGACACTACGAGCAGTACTTC. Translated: CASSQDLGGLAGHYEQYF.